This T cell receptor beta chain was observed in a study of preoperative IRX-2 immunotherapy in early breast cancer. The sample's treatment: preoperative locoregional IRX-2 cytokine immunotherapy. This phase Ib study tested locoregional IRX-2 cytokine immunotherapy given before surgery. Only one count was recorded for this clone. Sequenced by immunoSEQ multiplex PCR; TCRdb stores in-frame clones only, minus some. The sample holds 35,000 to 55,000 clones, about 95% seen once. Sequencing was performed on tumor tissue, taken after IRX-2 immunotherapy. The sequence was collected from a human donor with breast cancer.

CDR3 in amino acids: CASSVDRETTGNTIYF. CDR3 sequence (DNA): TGTGCCAGCAGTGTTGACAGGGAGACTACTGGAAACACCATATATTTT. V usage is TRBV6-1 and J usage is TRBJ1-3; 7 positions agree with TRBD1. Trimming at V came to 4 bases and at J to 2 bases, leaving 8 bases not matched to a gene. The length of the CDR3 is 16 residues. CDR1 is MNHNS, CDR2 SASEGT, per germline.